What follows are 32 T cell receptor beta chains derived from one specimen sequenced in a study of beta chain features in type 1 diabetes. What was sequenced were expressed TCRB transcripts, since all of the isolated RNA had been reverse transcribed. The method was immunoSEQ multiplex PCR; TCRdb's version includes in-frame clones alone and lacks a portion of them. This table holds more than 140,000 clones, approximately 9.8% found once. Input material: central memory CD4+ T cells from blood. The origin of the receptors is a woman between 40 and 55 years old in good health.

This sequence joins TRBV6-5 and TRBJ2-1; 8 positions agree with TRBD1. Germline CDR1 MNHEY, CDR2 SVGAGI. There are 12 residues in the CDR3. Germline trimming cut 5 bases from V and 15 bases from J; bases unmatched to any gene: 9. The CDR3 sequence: CASSPETGVGFF. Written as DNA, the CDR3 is TGTGCCAGCAGTCCAGAGACAGGGGTAGGGTTCTTC.

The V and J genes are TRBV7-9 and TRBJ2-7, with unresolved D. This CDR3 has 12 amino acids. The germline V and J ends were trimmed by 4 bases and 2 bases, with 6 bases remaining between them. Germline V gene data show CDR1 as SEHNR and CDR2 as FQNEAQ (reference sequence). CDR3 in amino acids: CASSSRTYEQYF. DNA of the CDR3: TGTGCCAGCAGCTCCAGAACCTACGAGCAGTACTTC.

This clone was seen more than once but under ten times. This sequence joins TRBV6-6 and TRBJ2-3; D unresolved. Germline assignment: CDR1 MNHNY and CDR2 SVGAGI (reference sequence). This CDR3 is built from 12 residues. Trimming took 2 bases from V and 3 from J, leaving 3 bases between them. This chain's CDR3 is CASSYLTDTQYF. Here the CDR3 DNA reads TGTGCCAGCAGTTACCTGACAGATACGCAGTATTTT.

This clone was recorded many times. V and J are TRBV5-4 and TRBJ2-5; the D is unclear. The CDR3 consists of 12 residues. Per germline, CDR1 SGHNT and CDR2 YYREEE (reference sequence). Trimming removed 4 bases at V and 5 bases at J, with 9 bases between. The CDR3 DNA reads TGTGCCAGCAGCCCGGGTCGGGAGACCCAGTACTTC. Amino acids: CASSPGRETQYF.

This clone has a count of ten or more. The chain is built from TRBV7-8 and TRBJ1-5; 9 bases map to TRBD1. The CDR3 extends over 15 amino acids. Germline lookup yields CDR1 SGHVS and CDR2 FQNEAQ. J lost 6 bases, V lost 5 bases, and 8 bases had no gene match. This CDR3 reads CASSPQTGGFQPQHF. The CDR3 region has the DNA TGTGCCAGCAGCCCCCAAACAGGGGGCTTTCAGCCCCAGCATTTT.

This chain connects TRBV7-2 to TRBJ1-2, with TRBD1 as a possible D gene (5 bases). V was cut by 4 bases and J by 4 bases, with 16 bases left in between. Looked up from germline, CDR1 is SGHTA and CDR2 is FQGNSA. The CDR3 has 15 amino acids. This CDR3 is CASSSGGREGYGYTF. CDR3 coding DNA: TGTGCCAGCAGCTCCGGGGGACGGGAGGGCTATGGCTACACCTTC.

DNA for the CDR3: TGCGCCAGCAGCTTGGCCGCGGGCCTGGGCGAGCAGTACTTC. Amino acid sequence: CASSLAAGLGEQYF. The chain uses TRBV5-1 and TRBJ2-7; possible D gene TRBD2, 5 bases. V shed 0 bases and J shed 6 bases, with 13 bases lying between them. CDR3 length: 14 residues. The germline V gene has CDR1 SGHRS and CDR2 YFSETQ.

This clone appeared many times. DNA for the CDR3: TGTGCCAGCAGCGTCCGACAGGGCTCCTACAATGAGCAGTTCTTC. This codes for CASSVRQGSYNEQFF. V usage is TRBV9 and J usage is TRBJ2-1, with 7 bases aligning to TRBD1. The trim removed 2 bases at V and 0 bases at J, leaving 2 bases unmatched. The CDR3 runs 15 residues. CDR1 is SGDLS and CDR2 is YYNGEE in the germline V gene.

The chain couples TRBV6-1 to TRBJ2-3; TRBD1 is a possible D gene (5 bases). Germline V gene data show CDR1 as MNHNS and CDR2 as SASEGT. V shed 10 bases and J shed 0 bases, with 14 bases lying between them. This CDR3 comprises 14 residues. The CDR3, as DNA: TGTGCCATCACCTGGGCAGGGAGCACAGATACGCAGTATTTT. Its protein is CAITWAGSTDTQYF.

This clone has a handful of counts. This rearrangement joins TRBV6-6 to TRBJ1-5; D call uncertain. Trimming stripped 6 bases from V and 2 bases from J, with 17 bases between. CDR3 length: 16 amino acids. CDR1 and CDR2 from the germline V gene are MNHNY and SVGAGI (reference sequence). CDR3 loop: CASSTHNGVGNQPQHF. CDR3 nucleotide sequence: TGTGCCAGCAGCACCCACAACGGGGTCGGCAATCAGCCCCAGCATTTT.

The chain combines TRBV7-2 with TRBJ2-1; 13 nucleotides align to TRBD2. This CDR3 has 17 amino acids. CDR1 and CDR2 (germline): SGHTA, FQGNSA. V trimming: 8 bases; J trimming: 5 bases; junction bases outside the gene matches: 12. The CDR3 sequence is CASRRLAGGLGDNEQFF. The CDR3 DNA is TGTGCCAGCCGGAGACTAGCGGGGGGCCTTGGGGACAATGAGCAGTTCTTC.

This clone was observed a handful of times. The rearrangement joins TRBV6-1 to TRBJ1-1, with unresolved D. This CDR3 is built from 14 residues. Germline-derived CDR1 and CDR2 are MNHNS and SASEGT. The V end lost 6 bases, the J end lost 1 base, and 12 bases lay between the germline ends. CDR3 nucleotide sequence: TGTGCCAGCAGGCGTCCACTAGGGAACACTGAAGCTTTCTTT. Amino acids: CASRRPLGNTEAFF.

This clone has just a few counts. CDR3 nucleotides: TGCGCCAGCAGCTTGCGTCCTCAGGCGCTTAACTATGGCTACACCTTC. It is translated as CASSLRPQALNYGYTF. The chain couples TRBV5-1 to TRBJ1-2; D call uncertain. Deletions cut 1 base from V and 1 base from J, with 14 bases between. Germline values: CDR1 SGHRS, CDR2 YFSETQ. The CDR3 is 16 residues long. Full variable domain (outside the CDR3, taken from reference TRBV5-1 and TRBJ1-2): KAGVTQTPRYLIKTRGQQVTLSCSPISGHRSVSWYQQTPGQGLQFLFEYFSETQRNKGNFPGRFSGRQFSNSRSEMNVSTLELGDSALYLCASSLRPQALNYGYTFGSGTRLTVV.

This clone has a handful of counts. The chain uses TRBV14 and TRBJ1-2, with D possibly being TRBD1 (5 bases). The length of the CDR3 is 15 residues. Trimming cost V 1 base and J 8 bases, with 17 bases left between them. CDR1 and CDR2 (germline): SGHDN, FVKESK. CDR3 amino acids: CASSQGTGQLRGYTF. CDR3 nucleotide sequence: TGTGCCAGCAGCCAAGGAACCGGACAACTACGCGGCTACACCTTC.

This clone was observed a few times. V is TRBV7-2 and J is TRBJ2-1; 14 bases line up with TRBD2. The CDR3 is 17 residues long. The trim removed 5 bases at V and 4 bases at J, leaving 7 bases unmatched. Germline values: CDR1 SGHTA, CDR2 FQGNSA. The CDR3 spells CASSARLAGGIYNEQFF. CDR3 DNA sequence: TGTGCCAGCAGCGCCCGACTAGCGGGGGGGATATACAATGAGCAGTTCTTC.

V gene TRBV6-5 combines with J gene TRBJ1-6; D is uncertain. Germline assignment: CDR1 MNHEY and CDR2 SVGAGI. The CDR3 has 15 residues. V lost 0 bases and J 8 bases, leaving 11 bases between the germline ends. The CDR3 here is CASSYSTGRDSPLHF. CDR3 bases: TGTGCCAGCAGTTACTCGACGGGTCGCGATTCACCCCTCCACTTT.

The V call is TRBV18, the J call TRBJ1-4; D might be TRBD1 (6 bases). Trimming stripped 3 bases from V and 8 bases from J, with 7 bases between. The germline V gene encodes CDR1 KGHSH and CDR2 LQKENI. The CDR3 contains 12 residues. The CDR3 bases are TGTGCCAGCTCACCCGGGACAGAAAAACTGTTTTTT. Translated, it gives CASSPGTEKLFF. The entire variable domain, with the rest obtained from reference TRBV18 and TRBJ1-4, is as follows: NAGVMQNPRHLVRRRGQEARLRCSPMKGHSHVYWYRQLPEEGLKFMVYLQKENIIDESGMPKERFSAEFPKEGPSILRIQQVVRGDSAAYFCASSPGTEKLFFGSGTQLSVL.

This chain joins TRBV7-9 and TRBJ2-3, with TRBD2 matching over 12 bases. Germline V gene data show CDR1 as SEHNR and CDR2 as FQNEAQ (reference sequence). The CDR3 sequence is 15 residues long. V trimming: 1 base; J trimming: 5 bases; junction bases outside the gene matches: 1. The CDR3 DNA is TGTGCCAGCAGCTTAGAACTAGCGGGGGGAGATACGCAGTATTTT. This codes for CASSLELAGGDTQYF. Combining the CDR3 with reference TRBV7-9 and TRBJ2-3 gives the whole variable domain DTGVSQNPRHKITKRGQNVTFRCDPISEHNRLYWYRQTLGQGPEFLTYFQNEAQLEKSRLLSDRFSAERPKGSFSTLEIQRTEQGDSAMYLCASSLELAGGDTQYFGPGTRLTVL.

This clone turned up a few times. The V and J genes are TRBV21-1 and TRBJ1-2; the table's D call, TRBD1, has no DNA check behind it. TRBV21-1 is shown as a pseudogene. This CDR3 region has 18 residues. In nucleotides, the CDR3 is TGTGCCAGCAGCAAAGCGAGAGCAGGGGGCGTAATTCAACCTATCGACACCTTC. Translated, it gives CASSKARAGGVIQPIDTF.

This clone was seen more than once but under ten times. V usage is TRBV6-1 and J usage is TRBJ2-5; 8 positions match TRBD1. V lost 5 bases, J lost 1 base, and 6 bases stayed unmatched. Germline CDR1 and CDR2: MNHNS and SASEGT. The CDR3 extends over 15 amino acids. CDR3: CASSRRTGTQETQYF. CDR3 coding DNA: TGTGCCAGCAGTCGACGGACAGGGACCCAAGAGACCCAGTACTTC.

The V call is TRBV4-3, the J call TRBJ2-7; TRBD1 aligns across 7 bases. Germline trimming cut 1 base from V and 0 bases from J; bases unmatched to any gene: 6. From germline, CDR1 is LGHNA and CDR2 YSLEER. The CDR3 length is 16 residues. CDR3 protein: CASSQVTGTASYEQYF. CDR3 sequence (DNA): TGCGCCAGCAGCCAAGTAACGGGGACAGCCTCCTACGAGCAGTACTTC.

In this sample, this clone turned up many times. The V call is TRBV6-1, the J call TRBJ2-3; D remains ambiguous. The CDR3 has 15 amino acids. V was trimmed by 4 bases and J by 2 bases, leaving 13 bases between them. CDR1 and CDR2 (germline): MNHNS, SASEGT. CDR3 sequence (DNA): TGTGCCAGCAGTGTCGGTGGCGGAGCCACAGATACGCAGTATTTT. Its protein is CASSVGGGATDTQYF.

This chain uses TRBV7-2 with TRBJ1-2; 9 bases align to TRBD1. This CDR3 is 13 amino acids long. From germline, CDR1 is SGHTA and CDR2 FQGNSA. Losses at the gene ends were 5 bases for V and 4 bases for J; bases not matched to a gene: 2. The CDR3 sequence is CASSRDRVYGYTF. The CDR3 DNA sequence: TGTGCCAGCAGCCGGGACAGGGTCTATGGCTACACCTTC.

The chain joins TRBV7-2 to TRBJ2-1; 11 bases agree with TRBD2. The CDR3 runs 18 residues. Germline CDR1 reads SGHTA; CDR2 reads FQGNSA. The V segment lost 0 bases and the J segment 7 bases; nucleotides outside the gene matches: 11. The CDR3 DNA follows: TGTGCCAGCAGCTTAGCCCCCTCTACTAGCGGGGGTAGGAATGAGCAGTTCTTC. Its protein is CASSLAPSTSGGRNEQFF. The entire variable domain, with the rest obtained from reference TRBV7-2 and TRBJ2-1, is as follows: GAGVSQSPSNKVTEKGKDVELRCDPISGHTALYWYRQSLGQGLEFLIYFQGNSAPDKSGLPSDRFSAERTGGSVSTLTIQRTQQEDSAVYLCASSLAPSTSGGRNEQFFGPGTRLTVL.

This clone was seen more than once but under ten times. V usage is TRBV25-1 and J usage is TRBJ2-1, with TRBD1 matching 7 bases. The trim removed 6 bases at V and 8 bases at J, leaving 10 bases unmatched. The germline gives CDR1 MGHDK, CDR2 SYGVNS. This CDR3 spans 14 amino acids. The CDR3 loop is CASSAEGARYEQFF. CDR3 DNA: TGTGCCAGCAGCGCCGAGGGGGCGCGCTATGAGCAGTTCTTC.

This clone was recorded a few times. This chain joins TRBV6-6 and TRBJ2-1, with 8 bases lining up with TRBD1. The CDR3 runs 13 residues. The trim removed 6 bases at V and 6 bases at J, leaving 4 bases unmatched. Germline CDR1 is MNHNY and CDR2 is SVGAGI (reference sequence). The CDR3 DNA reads TGTGCCAGCAGGTCAACAGGGGGCAATGAGCAGTTCTTC. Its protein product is CASRSTGGNEQFF.

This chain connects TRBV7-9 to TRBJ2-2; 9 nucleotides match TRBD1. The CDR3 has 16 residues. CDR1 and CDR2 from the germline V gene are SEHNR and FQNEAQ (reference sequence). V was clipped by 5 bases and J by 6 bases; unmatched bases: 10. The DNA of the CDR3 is TGTGCCAGCAGCCTAACAGGGGGCCCTTTTCCCGGGGAGCTGTTTTTT. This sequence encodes CASSLTGGPFPGELFF. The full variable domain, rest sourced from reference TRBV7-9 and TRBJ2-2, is DTGVSQNPRHKITKRGQNVTFRCDPISEHNRLYWYRQTLGQGPEFLTYFQNEAQLEKSRLLSDRFSAERPKGSFSTLEIQRTEQGDSAMYLCASSLTGGPFPGELFFGEGSRLTVL.

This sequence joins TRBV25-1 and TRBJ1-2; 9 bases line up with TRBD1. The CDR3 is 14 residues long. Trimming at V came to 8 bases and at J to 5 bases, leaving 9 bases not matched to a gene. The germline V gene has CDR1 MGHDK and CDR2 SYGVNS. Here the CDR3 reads CASLQGTGRYGYTF. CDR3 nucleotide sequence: TGTGCCAGCCTCCAGGGGACAGGGCGGTATGGCTACACCTTC.

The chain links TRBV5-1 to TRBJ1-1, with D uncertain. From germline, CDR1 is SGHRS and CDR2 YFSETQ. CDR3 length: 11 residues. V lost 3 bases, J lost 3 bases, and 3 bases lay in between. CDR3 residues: CASSSDTEAFF. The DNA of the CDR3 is TGCGCCAGCAGCTCGGACACTGAAGCTTTCTTT.

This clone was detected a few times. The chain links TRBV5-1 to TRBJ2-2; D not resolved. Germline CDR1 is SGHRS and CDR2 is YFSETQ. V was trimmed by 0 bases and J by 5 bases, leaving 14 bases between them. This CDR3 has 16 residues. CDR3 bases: TGCGCCAGCAGCTTGGCCCTCGCAGGTGGGACCGGGGAGCTGTTTTTT. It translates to CASSLALAGGTGELFF.

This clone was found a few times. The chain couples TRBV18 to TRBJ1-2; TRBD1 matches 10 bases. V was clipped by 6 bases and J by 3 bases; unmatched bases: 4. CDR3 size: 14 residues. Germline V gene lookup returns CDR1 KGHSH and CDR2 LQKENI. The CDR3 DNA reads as TGTGCCAGCTCGCGGGACAGGGGTGACTATGGCTACACCTTC. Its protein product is CASSRDRGDYGYTF.

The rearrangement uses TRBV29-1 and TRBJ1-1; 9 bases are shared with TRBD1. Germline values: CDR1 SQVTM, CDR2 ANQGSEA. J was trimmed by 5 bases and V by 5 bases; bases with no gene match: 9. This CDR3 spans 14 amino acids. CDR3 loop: CSVRVGTGRTEAFF. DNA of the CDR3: TGCAGCGTTCGGGTGGGGACAGGGAGAACTGAAGCTTTCTTT.